This TCR beta chain originates from a study of OX40 agonist ivuxolimab in advanced cancers. Whole-study results and caveats: Both CD4+ and CD8+ T cell populations in blood had undergone clonal expansion by week 6 at 0.1 to 3.0 mg/kg.

A word on this clone: Its cognate antigen is unknown.

Using immunoSEQ multiplex PCR, the repertoire was profiled, and TCRdb retains in-frame clones only, with some absent. Seen here are about 20,000 clones, 85% to 95% observed once, and the top ten hold roughly 60%. Trimming removed 6 bases from V and 5 bases from J, with 2 bases in between. There are 10 residues in the CDR3. Germline CDR1 and CDR2: MNHEY and SVGAGI. This chain uses TRBV6-5 with TRBJ2-1; D is ambiguous. The material sequenced was CD4+ or CD8+ T cells sorted from blood, taken in a trial of the OX40 agonist ivuxolimab. The TCR originated in an adult with an advanced solid tumor such as melanoma, head and neck, liver or kidney cancer. The CDR3 region is CASSNNEQFF. The CDR3 DNA reads TGTGCCAGCAGCAACAATGAGCAGTTCTTC.